This entry features one T cell receptor beta chain sequence. As processed by the authors: Nucleated cell counts were estimated from reference gene primer amplification. Assay used: immunoSEQ multiplex PCR; TCRdb lists only in-frame clones, some missing. Clone size and the V and J calls come from that table; the DNA yielded D and trimming. The profile shows fewer than 400,000 clones, roughly 89% of them singletons. The study assigned cohorts using participant-reported clinical history. The record originates from a study of blood T cell repertoires in COVID-19. Turning to the study itself: Acute and convalescent COVID-19 specimens originated in the United States, Italy and Spain. PBMCs, B-cell-depleted T cells, or T cells provided the cDNA or gDNA that made up the material.

There are 14 residues in the CDR3. Germline V gene data show CDR1 as SEHNR and CDR2 as FQNEAQ (reference sequence). Unmatched junction bases numbered 4, after V lost 3 bases and J lost 5 bases. The sequenced material came from PBMCs or T cells enriched from blood (not recorded which). This clonotype was sampled from a man aged 55 to 69 who had recovered from COVID-19. The chain recombines TRBV7-9 with TRBJ1-1; 9 nucleotides align to TRBD1. The DNA of the CDR3 is TGTGCCAGCAGCTTTATGGACAGGGGTACTGAAGCTTTCTTT. Its translation: CASSFMDRGTEAFF.